This TCR beta chain comes out of a study of blood T cell dynamics during melanoma immunotherapy. Study-level background: Standard first-line treatment here was pembrolizumab or nivolumab plus ipilimumab in metastatic melanoma. The study, taken as a whole, reports: It remained unknown if the driving T cell clones were melanoma-specific.

Trimming took off 7 bases at V and 7 bases at J, with 11 bases between the two ends. Germline V gives CDR1 MNHEY, CDR2 SVGAGI. The CDR3 consists of 13 residues. The time point denotes: pre-treatment baseline. TCRdb's table, derived via immunoSEQ multiplex PCR, lists solely in-frame clones and lacks some. This table has 16,000 or so clones, approximately 81% appearing once. For this clone: What it binds is not known.

The receptor's source is a human donor with melanoma. Material: blood, obtained from a patient treated with checkpoint blockade. V and J are TRBV6-5 and TRBJ1-6; D gene ambiguous. This CDR3 reads CASTGGRNSPLHF. CDR3 nucleotides: TGTGCCAGCACCGGAGGGCGGAATTCACCCCTCCACTTT.